The sequence of this T cell receptor (beta chain) was determined in a study of shared clonotypes between healthy human individuals. About the study: A donor's plate count was three for CD4 naive and three for CD4 memory; CD8 naive had two and CD8 memory one. Study outcomes and limitations: A handful of donors had around 5% of their naive CD4 clonotypes in common. Among donors, clonotype sharing was expected to be affected by sequencing depth.

CD8 cells regarded as naive lacked CD45RO, were positively chosen for CCR7, and omitted terminally differentiated effector memory CD45RA+ cells. None of the donors, who were healthy HIV-negative adults, had recently had acute infections or vaccinations. Germline assignment: CDR1 SEHNR and CDR2 FQNEAQ (reference sequence). After removal of 3 bases from V and 3 bases from J, the junction contained 10 bases not matched to a gene. There are 16 residues in the CDR3. Notes on this clone: Antigen unknown.

Using immunoSEQ multiplex PCR, the repertoire was profiled, and TCRdb retains in-frame clones only, with some absent. This table holds over 800,000 clones, nearly 95% found once. The sample was naive CD8+ T cells sorted from blood. The TCR originated in a man aged 25-40 years in good health. The chain couples TRBV7-9 to TRBJ2-7; 8 bases are shared with TRBD1. CDR3 sequence (DNA): TGTGCCAGCAGCTTCAGTGCGGGACAGGCACACTACGAGCAGTACTTC. Residues: CASSFSAGQAHYEQYF.